These 28 T cell receptor beta chains were all obtained from the same sample, sequenced in a study of cytomegalovirus exposure and HLA in healthy donors. Primers: 60 Vbeta forward and 13 Jbeta reverse. Assay: immunoSEQ multiplex PCR; the TCRdb copy retains only in-frame clones and omits some. The table has some 180,000 clones, approximately 70% seen once. The sequencing input was PBMCs. These receptors were taken from a woman under 30 in good health and CMV-seropositive.

The chain is built from TRBV5-6 and TRBJ1-5; D ambiguous. There are 13 residues in the CDR3. Germline V lookup: CDR1 SGHDT, CDR2 YYEEEE. V was pared by 4 bases and J by 4 bases, with 9 bases between. The CDR3 reads CASSRGENQPQHF. CDR3 DNA sequence: TGTGCCAGCAGCCGGGGAGAAAATCAGCCCCAGCATTTT.

The gene calls are TRBV7-8 and TRBJ1-2; no clear D gene. This CDR3 has 12 amino acids. The germline CDR1 and CDR2 sequences are SGHVS and FQNEAQ. Trimming left V 2 bases short and J 8 bases short, with 9 bases between. The CDR3 bases are TGTGCCAGCAGCTTACCGGGGTTGGGCTACACCTTC. It yields the protein CASSLPGLGYTF.

This sequence joins TRBV28 and TRBJ1-2; 9 bases are shared with TRBD1. This CDR3 region has 15 residues. V lost 5 bases and J lost 6; bases outside the gene matches: 10. From germline, CDR1 is MDHEN and CDR2 SYDVKM. CDR3 residues: CASSLLRDRVHGYTF. The CDR3 DNA reads TGTGCCAGCAGTCTACTCCGGGACAGGGTGCATGGCTACACCTTC.

This clone was recorded a few times. The J gene is TRBJ1-6, the V gene TRBV27; 7 positions agree with TRBD1. V was pared by 6 bases and J by 8 bases, with 7 bases of the junction left unmatched. CDR1 is MNHEY and CDR2 is SMNVEV in the germline V gene (reference sequence). The CDR3 is 14 residues long. CDR3 loop: CASSRQGIDSPLHF. CDR3 DNA: TGTGCCAGCAGCAGACAGGGAATCGATTCACCCCTCCACTTT.

The chain links TRBV7-2 to TRBJ2-1, with D tentatively TRBD1 (6 bases). The V and J ends lost 4 bases and 6 bases respectively, with 16 bases between them. The V gene's germline CDR1 is SGHTA and CDR2 FQGNSA. The length of the CDR3 is 15 residues. The CDR3 DNA is TGTGCCAGCAGCTCTGACCAGGGGTACGGCAATGAGCAGTTCTTC. It encodes CASSSDQGYGNEQFF.

The chain joins TRBV19 to TRBJ2-2, with a tentative D call TRBD1 (5 bases). The CDR3 is 14 amino acids. The germline CDR1 and CDR2 sequences are LNHDA and SQIVND (reference sequence). Trimming shortened V by 3 bases and J by 4 bases, and 9 bases separated the two germline ends. The CDR3 region has the DNA TGTGCCAGTAGTATCCAGCAGGGCACCGGGGAGCTGTTTTTT. It translates to CASSIQQGTGELFF.

The rearrangement links TRBV5-4 to TRBJ1-1; D is unresolved. The CDR3 has 14 residues. Germline V gene lookup returns CDR1 SGHNT and CDR2 YYREEE (reference sequence). Trimming pared 0 bases from V and 1 base from J, leaving 7 bases between. Here the CDR3 reads CASSLGSQNTEAFF. In nucleotides, the CDR3 is TGTGCCAGCAGCTTGGGGAGTCAGAACACTGAAGCTTTCTTT.

This clone has more than one count but fewer than ten. The chain employs TRBV27 and TRBJ1-2, with TRBD1 as a possible D gene (6 bases). Germline CDR1 is MNHEY and CDR2 is SMNVEV (reference sequence). The CDR3 is made up of 14 amino acids. V dropped 5 bases and J dropped 0 bases, with 10 bases sitting between them. CDR3 sequence reads: CASSPDRSNYGYTF. CDR3 DNA: TGTGCCAGCAGTCCCGACAGGTCTAACTATGGCTACACCTTC.

The V call is TRBV4-3, the J call TRBJ1-6; D may be TRBD1 (5 bases). Trimming removed 0 bases at V and 4 bases at J, with 7 bases between. Germline loops: CDR1 LGHNA, CDR2 YSLEER. The length of the CDR3 is 15 residues. The CDR3 spells CASSQDRVYNSPLHF. In DNA form, the CDR3 reads TGCGCCAGCAGCCAAGACAGGGTTTATAATTCACCCCTCCACTTT.

The chain joins TRBV5-4 to TRBJ2-3; D might be TRBD1 (7 bases). The CDR3 extends over 13 amino acids. V was shortened by 3 bases and J by 8 bases, with 13 bases between the two germline ends. Germline CDR1 reads SGHNT; CDR2 reads YYREEE (reference sequence). The CDR3 loop reads CASSSNQGGTQYF. The CDR3 DNA reads TGTGCCAGCAGCTCGAACCAGGGGGGTACGCAGTATTTT.

V is TRBV19 and J is TRBJ1-1, with 7 bases lining up with TRBD1. The junction had 10 bases not matched to a gene; V was cut back by 0 bases and J by 3 bases. Germline V gene sequence: CDR1 LNHDA, CDR2 SQIVND (reference sequence). The CDR3 covers 17 residues. The chain's CDR3 is CASSIEVGQGEDTEAFF. Here the CDR3 DNA reads TGTGCCAGTAGTATAGAGGTTGGGCAGGGGGAGGACACTGAAGCTTTCTTT.

This sequence joins TRBV9 and TRBJ2-3; 7 bases fit TRBD2. This CDR3 is built from 17 residues. V trimming: 4 bases; J trimming: 4 bases; junction bases outside the gene matches: 15. Germline CDR1 reads SGDLS; CDR2 reads YYNGEE. This CDR3 is CASSHPKMRGISDTQYF. CDR3 DNA: TGTGCCAGCAGCCACCCGAAGATGCGGGGGATCTCAGATACGCAGTATTTT.

This clone showed up just a few times. The rearrangement joins TRBV5-1 to TRBJ2-7, with a possible D match to TRBD2 (6 bases). V lost 7 bases, J lost 0 bases, and 17 bases lay in between. Germline V gives CDR1 SGHRS, CDR2 YFSETQ. This CDR3 spans 15 amino acids. The CDR3 reads CASAPSGDFSYEQYF. In DNA, the CDR3 is TGCGCCAGCGCCCCATCGGGGGACTTCTCCTACGAGCAGTACTTC.

V and J are TRBV11-3 and TRBJ2-7; perhaps TRBD2 as D (6 bases). The germline V gene encodes CDR1 SGHNT and CDR2 YENEEA. The CDR3 sequence is 13 residues long. The V end lost 1 base, the J end lost 5 bases, and 9 bases lay between the germline ends. The CDR3 loop reads CASSLVSGDEQYF. The CDR3 nucleotides are TGTGCCAGCAGCTTAGTTTCGGGGGACGAGCAGTACTTC.

This clone was observed a handful of times. V usage is TRBV9 and J usage is TRBJ1-4; 7 positions match TRBD1. The ends lost 3 bases at V and 7 bases at J; junction bases unmatched: 9. This CDR3 contains 15 residues. Germline CDR1 is SGDLS and CDR2 is YYNGEE. CDR3 bases: TGTGCCAGCAGCGAGGGGACGGGACAGCTTGAAAAACTGTTTTTT. This translates into CASSEGTGQLEKLFF.

This clone was seen only once. The J gene is TRBJ2-7, the V gene TRBV7-6; D possibly corresponds to TRBD2 (7 bases). The V end lost 2 bases, the J end lost 0 bases, and 17 bases lay between the germline ends. This CDR3 is 17 amino acids long. Germline CDR1 reads SGHVS; CDR2 reads FNYEAQ. The CDR3: CASSLTGGGGSSYEQYF. CDR3 in DNA: TGTGCCAGCAGCTTAACGGGAGGAGGGGGAAGCTCCTACGAGCAGTACTTC.

The chain is built from TRBV10-1 and TRBJ2-2; 7 bases fit TRBD1. V gave up 10 bases and J gave up 2 bases; unmatched junction bases: 16. Germline V gene lookup returns CDR1 WNHNN and CDR2 SYGVQD (reference sequence). The CDR3 extends over 17 amino acids. CDR3 amino acids: CATRDRSSYSNTGELFF. DNA for the CDR3: TGCGCCACAAGGGACAGATCTTCTTATTCTAACACCGGGGAGCTGTTTTTT.

This chain joins TRBV7-6 and TRBJ2-7; D is possibly TRBD1 (6 bases). The CDR3 has 15 amino acids. Trimming stripped 0 bases from V and 2 bases from J, with 11 bases between. The germline gives CDR1 SGHVS, CDR2 FNYEAQ. CDR3 in DNA: TGTGCCAGCAGCTTAGCTGGGACACAGACCTACGAGCAGTACTTC. Translated: CASSLAGTQTYEQYF. The full variable domain, its missing parts supplied by reference TRBV7-6 and TRBJ2-7, is GAGVSQSPRYKVTKRGQDVALRCDPISGHVSLYWYRQALGQGPEFLTYFNYEAQQDKSGLPNDRFSAERPEGSISTLTIQRTEQRDSAMYRCASSLAGTQTYEQYFGPGTRLTVT.

This clone was recorded a few times. The gene calls are TRBV30 and TRBJ2-7, with 8 bases matching TRBD1. After removal of 5 bases from V and 3 bases from J, the junction contained 3 bases not matched to a gene. This CDR3 comprises 12 residues. The germline V gene has CDR1 GTSNPN and CDR2 SVGIG (reference sequence). The CDR3 spells CAWGDRFYEQYF. CDR3 bases: TGTGCCTGGGGGGACAGGTTCTACGAGCAGTACTTC.

This clone was picked up a small number of times. V usage is TRBV10-3 and J usage is TRBJ1-1; D perhaps matches TRBD1 (5 bases). Germline CDR1 reads ENHRY; CDR2 reads SYGVKD. Trimming took off 6 bases at V and 0 bases at J, with 17 bases between the two ends. The CDR3 totals 16 residues. The CDR3, as DNA: TGTGCCATCAGGCCCCCCGTTGGGGCGGTGAACACTGAAGCTTTCTTT. Translated: CAIRPPVGAVNTEAFF.

V and J are TRBV13 and TRBJ2-7, with TRBD2 identical over 7 bases. J gave up 5 bases and V 6 bases, and 19 bases lay outside the gene matches. Germline V lookup: CDR1 PRHDT, CDR2 FYEKMQ (reference sequence). There are 17 residues in the CDR3. The CDR3 DNA reads as TGTGCCAGCAGTTTCCTCGCCCTTGGGAGGGCCACCCACGAGCAGTACTTC. Amino acids: CASSFLALGRATHEQYF.

The V and J genes are TRBV6-1 and TRBJ1-5; 9 bases are shared with TRBD1. This CDR3 has 16 residues. The germline gives CDR1 MNHNS, CDR2 SASEGT. J was trimmed by 5 bases and V by 3 bases; bases with no gene match: 8. This chain's CDR3 is CASSDFTGTGHQPQHF. DNA of the CDR3: TGTGCCAGCAGTGACTTTACCGGGACAGGGCATCAGCCCCAGCATTTT.

The chain uses TRBV4-1 and TRBJ2-2; D might be TRBD2 (5 bases). V lost 0 bases, J lost 4 bases, and 12 bases lay in between. This CDR3 spans 16 amino acids. CDR1 is MGHRA, CDR2 YSYEKL, per germline. CDR3 DNA: TGCGCCAGCAGCCAAGAGGTGGTGCGGGTCACCGGGGAGCTGTTTTTT. Translation gives CASSQEVVRVTGELFF.

This clone occurred once. This chain links TRBV12-5 with TRBJ2-5; TRBD1 matches at 8 bases. This CDR3 contains 10 residues. From germline, CDR1 is LGHNT and CDR2 FRNRAP. V gave up 6 bases and J gave up 11 bases; unmatched junction bases: 2. The CDR3 loop is CASGGQEQYF. CDR3 coding DNA: TGTGCTAGTGGGGGACAGGAGCAGTACTTC.

This chain uses TRBV4-1 with TRBJ2-2, with D possibly TRBD2 on 7 matching bases. Per germline, CDR1 MGHRA and CDR2 YSYEKL. This CDR3 region has 16 residues. Trimming took off 0 bases at V and 5 bases at J, with 13 bases between the two ends. CDR3 nucleotide sequence: TGCGCCAGCAGCCAAGAAGGGGGGGGCCCGACCGGGGAGCTGTTTTTT. Amino acids: CASSQEGGGPTGELFF.

This chain uses TRBV11-2 with TRBJ2-1; the D gene is possibly TRBD2 (5 bases). With 1 base removed from V and 5 bases from J, the gap between germline ends came to 9 bases. CDR3 size: 14 residues. Germline V gene data show CDR1 as SGHAT and CDR2 as FQNNGV. The CDR3 region is CASSLARGNNEQFF. The CDR3 DNA reads as TGTGCCAGCAGCTTAGCCCGGGGAAACAATGAGCAGTTCTTC.

This rearrangement joins TRBV2 to TRBJ2-6; D perhaps matches TRBD1 (5 bases). In germline, CDR1 is SNHLY, CDR2 FYNNEI. The CDR3 spans 17 residues. V gave up 2 bases and J gave up 0 bases, with 11 bases separating them. The chain's CDR3 is CASSEPGSPSGANVLTF. CDR3 in DNA: TGTGCCAGCAGTGAACCAGGGTCCCCCTCTGGGGCCAACGTCCTGACTTTC.

V gene TRBV28 combines with J gene TRBJ2-7; the D gene is possibly TRBD2 (6 bases). Deletions cut 5 bases from V and 2 bases from J, with 22 bases between. This CDR3 has 17 amino acids. Per the germline V gene, CDR1 is MDHEN and CDR2 is SYDVKM. The CDR3, as DNA: TGTGCCAGCAGTCCTTACCCCGGGAGTGGTCCTCCCTACGAGCAGTACTTC. It codes for CASSPYPGSGPPYEQYF.